This entry features one T cell receptor beta chain sequence. What it binds is not known. With template switching, a universal primer site was added, and the cDNA carried unique molecular identifiers. MiXCR was run by TCRdb on the 5' RACE reads, yielding one entry per CDR3 protein. The table has some 560,000 distinct CDR3 sequences, roughly 9.9% seen once. The sample originates from a study of identical twins. Findings of the study overall: Among beta out-of-frame sequences, excess sharing between twins appeared weaker.

This CDR3 spans 15 amino acids. V was clipped by 6 bases and J by 3 bases, with 18 bases between them. Germline CDR1 and CDR2: MNHEY and SVGEGT. The same data also went into a second study, on yellow fever vaccine responses in identical twins.

The specimen sequenced was PBMCs. This TCR derives from a woman in her late teens or twenties in good health. V gene TRBV6-2 or TRBV6-3 combines with J gene TRBJ2-7; D perhaps matches TRBD1 (5 bases). The DNA of the CDR3 is TGTGCCAGCAGGCCCCTGCAGGGTACCATCTACGAGCAGTACTTC. Translating it yields CASRPLQGTIYEQYF.